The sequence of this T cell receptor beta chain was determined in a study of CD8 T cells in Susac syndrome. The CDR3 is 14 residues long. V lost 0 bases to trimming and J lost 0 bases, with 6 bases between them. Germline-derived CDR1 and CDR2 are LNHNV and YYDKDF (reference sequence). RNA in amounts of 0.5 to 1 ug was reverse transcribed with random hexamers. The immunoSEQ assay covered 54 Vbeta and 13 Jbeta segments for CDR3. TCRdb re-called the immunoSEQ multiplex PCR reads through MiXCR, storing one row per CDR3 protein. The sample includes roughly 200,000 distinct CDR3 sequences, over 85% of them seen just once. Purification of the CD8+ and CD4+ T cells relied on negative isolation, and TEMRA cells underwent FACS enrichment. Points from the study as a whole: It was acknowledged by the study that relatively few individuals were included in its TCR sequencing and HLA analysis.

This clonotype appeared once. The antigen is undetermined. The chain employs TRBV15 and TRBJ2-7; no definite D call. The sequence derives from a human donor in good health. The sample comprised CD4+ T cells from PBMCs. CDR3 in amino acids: CATSRDGSSYEQYF. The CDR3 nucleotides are TGTGCCACCAGCAGAGATGGTAGCTCCTACGAGCAGTACTTC.